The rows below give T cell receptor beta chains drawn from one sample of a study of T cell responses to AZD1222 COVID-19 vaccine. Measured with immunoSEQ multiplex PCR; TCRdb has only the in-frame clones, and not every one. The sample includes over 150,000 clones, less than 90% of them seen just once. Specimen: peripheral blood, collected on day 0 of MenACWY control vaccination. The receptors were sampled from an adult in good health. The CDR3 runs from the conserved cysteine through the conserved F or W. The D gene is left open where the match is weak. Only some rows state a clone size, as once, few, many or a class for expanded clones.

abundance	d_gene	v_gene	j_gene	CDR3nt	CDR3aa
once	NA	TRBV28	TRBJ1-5	TGTGCCAGCAGTCCCCGTCTTGGGCAGCCCCAGCATTTT	CASSPRLGQPQHF
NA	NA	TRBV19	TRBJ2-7	TGTGCCAGTAGTATGGAGTCACAGAGCTCCTACGAGCAGTACTTC	CASSMESQSSYEQYF
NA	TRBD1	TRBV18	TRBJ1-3	TGTGCCAGCTCCCGACAGGGTACCTCTGGAAACACCATATATTTT	CASSRQGTSGNTIYF
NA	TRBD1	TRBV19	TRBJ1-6	TGTGCCAGTAGTATAGAAGGCACAGGGGAGACTTCACCCCTCCACTTT	CASSIEGTGETSPLHF
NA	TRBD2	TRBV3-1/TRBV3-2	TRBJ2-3	TGTGCCAGCAGCCGGGGGGGTGAAGCGGGCTGGTGGGGCACAGATACGCAGTATTTT	CASSRGGEAGWWGTDTQYF
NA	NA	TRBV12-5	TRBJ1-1	TGTGCTAGTGGTTTGGTACGCATTCCCCTAGGTTTTGGGCCAACTGGGAACACTGAAGCTTTCTTT	CASGLVRIPLGFGPTGNTEAFF
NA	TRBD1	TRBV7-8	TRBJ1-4	TGTGCCAGCAAGGGACAGCTTAATGAAAAACTGTTTTTT	CASKGQLNEKLFF
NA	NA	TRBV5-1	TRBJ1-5	TGCGCCAGCAGCTTGGCCGTCGTAGATCAGCCCCAGCATTTT	CASSLAVVDQPQHF
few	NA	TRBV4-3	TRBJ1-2	TGCGCCAGCAGCCAAGATGGGCACTATGGCTACACCTTC	CASSQDGHYGYTF
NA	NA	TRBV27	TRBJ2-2	TGTGCCAGCAGTCCCCGATCTCTAGCGCTGAACACCGGGGAGCTGTTTTTT	CASSPRSLALNTGELFF
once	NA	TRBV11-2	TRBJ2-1	TGTGCCAGCAGCTTAGAAAGAGCGGAGGAGTTCTTC	CASSLERAEEFF
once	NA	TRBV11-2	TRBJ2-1	TGTGCCAGCAGCCACTACCCACGCGGAAGGGTCGACTACAATGAGCAGTTCTTC	CASSHYPRGRVDYNEQFF
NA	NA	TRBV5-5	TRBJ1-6	TGTGCCACCTACCAGAACCGGACCGTGACCTATAATTCACCCCTCCACTTT	CATYQNRTVTYNSPLHF
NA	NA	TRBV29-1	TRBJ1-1	TGCAGCGTTCAGAGAAATGAAGCTTTCTTT	CSVQRNEAFF
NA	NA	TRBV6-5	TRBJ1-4	TGTGCCAGCAGGAGTGCAGGGGAGGGTGAAAAACTGTTTTTT	CASRSAGEGEKLFF
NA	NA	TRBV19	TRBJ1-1	TGTGCCAGTAGGACAAGCATGGGGAGAGGTGAAGCTTTCTTT	CASRTSMGRGEAFF
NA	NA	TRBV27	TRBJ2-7	TGTGCCAGCAGTTTAGCGGCTGGACAGAGATTCTACGAGCAGTACTTC	CASSLAAGQRFYEQYF
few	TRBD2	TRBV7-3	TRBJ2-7	TGTGCCAGCAGCCCAAGAGGCGGGAGCCGCTCCTACGAGCAGTACTTC	CASSPRGGSRSYEQYF
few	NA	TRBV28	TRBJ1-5	TGTGCCAGCAAACCCGGACAAAGTCTGTATCAGCCCCAGCATTTT	CASKPGQSLYQPQHF
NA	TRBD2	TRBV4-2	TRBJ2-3	TGTGCCAGCAGCCAAGGACTAGCGGGGGCCTCGCGGGATACGCAGTATTTT	CASSQGLAGASRDTQYF
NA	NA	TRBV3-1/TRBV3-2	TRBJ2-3	TGTGCCAGCAGCCCCAGGACTATTAGCACAGATACGCAGTATTTT	CASSPRTISTDTQYF
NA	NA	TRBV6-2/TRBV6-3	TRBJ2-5	TGTGCCAGCAGTTTCCAGGGGAGAGAGACCCAGTACTTC	CASSFQGRETQYF
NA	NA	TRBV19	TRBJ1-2	TGTGCCAGTAGTTTCAACAGCTACGGCTACACCTTC	CASSFNSYGYTF
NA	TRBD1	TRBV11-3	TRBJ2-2	TGTGCCAGCAGCATCACAGGGGGCGTCACCGGGGAGCTGTTTTTT	CASSITGGVTGELFF
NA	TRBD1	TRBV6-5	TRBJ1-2	TGTGCCAGCTATCGGACAGGCGGCTACACCTTC	CASYRTGGYTF
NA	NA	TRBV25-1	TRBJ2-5	TGTGCCAGCAGTAACCCCACGATCCAGTACTTC	CASSNPTIQYF
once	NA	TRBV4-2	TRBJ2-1	TGTGCCAGCAGCCCCGGGGTCTCTTCCTACAATGAGCAGTTCTTC	CASSPGVSSYNEQFF
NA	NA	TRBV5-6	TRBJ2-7	TGTGCCAGCAGCCGTCGGGACGTAACCTACGAGCAGTACTTC	CASSRRDVTYEQYF
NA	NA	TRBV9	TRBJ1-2	TGTGCCAGCAGCGGATACGGGGGGCGTTCCTCTCCTAGGTATGGCTACACCTTC	CASSGYGGRSSPRYGYTF
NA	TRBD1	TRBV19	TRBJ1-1	TGTGCCAGTAGACGGACGGGACAGATGAACACTGAAGCTTTCTTT	CASRRTGQMNTEAFF
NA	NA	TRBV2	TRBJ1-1	TGTGCCAGCAGTTTTGGACCGGGGCCCGCTTTCTTT	CASSFGPGPAFF
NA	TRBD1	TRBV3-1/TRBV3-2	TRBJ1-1	TGTGCCGCGCGGACAGGGTCGAGCACTGAAGCTTTCTTT	CAARTGSSTEAFF
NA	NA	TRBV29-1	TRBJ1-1	TGCAGCGTTGGGTATGGGGGGCCTGAAGCTTTCTTT	CSVGYGGPEAFF
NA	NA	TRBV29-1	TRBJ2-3	TGCAGCGTTGACTTCACAGATACGCAGTATTTT	CSVDFTDTQYF
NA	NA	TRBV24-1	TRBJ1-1	TGTGCCACCAGTGTCGCGGGAGGCACTGAAGCTTTCTTT	CATSVAGGTEAFF
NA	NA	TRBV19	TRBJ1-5	TGTGCCAGTAGTGCCCGGGTGGGGGGCAACGTCAATCAGCCCCAGCATTTT	CASSARVGGNVNQPQHF
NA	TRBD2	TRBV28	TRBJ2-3	TGTGCCAGCAGTTTAGGCGGGGGGGCCGATACGCAGTATTTT	CASSLGGGADTQYF
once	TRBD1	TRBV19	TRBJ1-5	TGTGCCAGTAGTTCGGCAGGGGGAGGCAATCAGCCCCAGCATTTT	CASSSAGGGNQPQHF
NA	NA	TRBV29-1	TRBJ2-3	TGCAGCGTGAGGAGGCCAAGCACAGATACGCAGTATTTT	CSVRRPSTDTQYF
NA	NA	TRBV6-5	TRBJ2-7	TGTGCCAGCAGAAAAACCGTCGGAGGCTACGAGCAGTACTTC	CASRKTVGGYEQYF
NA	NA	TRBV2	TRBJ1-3	TGTGCCAGCAGTGAACAGGACTCTGGAAACACCATATATTTT	CASSEQDSGNTIYF
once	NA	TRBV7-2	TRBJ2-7	TGTGCCAGCAGCTTAGACGGAGCCCTCTACGAGCAGTACTTC	CASSLDGALYEQYF
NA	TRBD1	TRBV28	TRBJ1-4	TGTGCCAGCAGTAAACGACAGGGGACTAATGAAAAACTGTTTTTT	CASSKRQGTNEKLFF
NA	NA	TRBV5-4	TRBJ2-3	TGTGCCAGCAGCCCTAGACAGGATCTGGATACGCAGTATTTT	CASSPRQDLDTQYF
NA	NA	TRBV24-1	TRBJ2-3	TGTGCCACCAGTGATGCCCCGCGTTCAGATACGCAGTATTTT	CATSDAPRSDTQYF
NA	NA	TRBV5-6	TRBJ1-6	TGTGCCAGCAGTTTTGGACAGCCCCATTCACCCCTCCACTTT	CASSFGQPHSPLHF
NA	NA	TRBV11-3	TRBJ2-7	TGTGCCAGCAGCCGAATCTCTATCGGGGAAGGCGACGAGCAGTACTTC	CASSRISIGEGDEQYF
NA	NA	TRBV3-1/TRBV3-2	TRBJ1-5	TGTGCCAGCAGCTCCAACATGGGTGGAAATCAGCCCCAGCATTTT	CASSSNMGGNQPQHF
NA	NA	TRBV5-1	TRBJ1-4	TGCGCCAGCAGCTTGGATTACAGGGTAGTGGAAGAAAAACTGTTTTTT	CASSLDYRVVEEKLFF
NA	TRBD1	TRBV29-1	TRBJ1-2	TGCAGCGTGGGAGGGGGACAGGACCTCTATGGCTACACCTTC	CSVGGGQDLYGYTF
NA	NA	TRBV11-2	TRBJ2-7	TGTGCCAGCACCCAGGGACGGGGGTCCTCTCAGCAGTACTTC	CASTQGRGSSQQYF
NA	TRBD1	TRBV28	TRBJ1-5	TGTGCCAGCAGTTTGTTCATCGGGACAGGGGGCAATCAGCCCCAGCATTTT	CASSLFIGTGGNQPQHF
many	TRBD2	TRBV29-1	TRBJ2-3	TGCAGCGTTGGGACTAGCGGGGGAGATACGCAGTATTTT	CSVGTSGGDTQYF
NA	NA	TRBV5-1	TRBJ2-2	TGCGCCAGCAGCTTGGACAGCCCGAACACCGGGGAGCTGTTTTTT	CASSLDSPNTGELFF
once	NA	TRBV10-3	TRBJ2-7	TGTGCCATCAGTGACTCCCAGGGAAATAAGTCCTACGAGCAGTACTTC	CAISDSQGNKSYEQYF
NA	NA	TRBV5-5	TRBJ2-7	TGTGCCAGCAGCTTGGGGCAGGACGCTTACGAGCAGTACTTC	CASSLGQDAYEQYF
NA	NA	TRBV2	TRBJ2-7	TGTGCCAGCAGTGGGACGGGCGCCGCACTCGGGGGGCAGTACTTC	CASSGTGAALGGQYF